The following is a T cell receptor (beta chain) sequence with its context. This specimen belongs to a study of shared clonotypes between healthy human individuals. Trimming took off 9 bases at V and 4 bases at J, with 21 bases between the two ends. In germline, CDR1 is LNHDA, CDR2 SQIVND (reference sequence). The CDR3 consists of 15 residues. Produced via immunoSEQ multiplex PCR; TCRdb's table is partial and in-frame only. The data hold 490,000 or so clones, with approximately 80% observed a single time. The chain links TRBV19 to TRBJ1-2; a weak D match, TRBD1 (6 bases). This clonotype was obtained from a woman in her forties in good health. Some clones in this sample may be carry-over from other donors' samples. The specimen was PBMCs. The CDR3 coding sequence is TGTGCCAGCTCTATCGATCGGGGGGACATCTATGGCTACACCTTC. It encodes CASSIDRGDIYGYTF.